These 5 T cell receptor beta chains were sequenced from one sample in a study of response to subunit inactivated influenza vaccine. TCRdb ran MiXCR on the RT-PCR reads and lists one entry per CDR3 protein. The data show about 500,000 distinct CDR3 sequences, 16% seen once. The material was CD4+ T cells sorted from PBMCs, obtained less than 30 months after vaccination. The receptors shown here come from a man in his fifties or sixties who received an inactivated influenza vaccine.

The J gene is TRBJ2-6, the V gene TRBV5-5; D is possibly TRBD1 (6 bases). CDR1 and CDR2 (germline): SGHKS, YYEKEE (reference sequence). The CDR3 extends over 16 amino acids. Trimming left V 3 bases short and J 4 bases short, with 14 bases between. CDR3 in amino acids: CASSWKTGSGANVLTF. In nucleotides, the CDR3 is TGTGCCAGCAGCTGGAAAACAGGGAGCGGGGCCAACGTCCTGACTTTC.

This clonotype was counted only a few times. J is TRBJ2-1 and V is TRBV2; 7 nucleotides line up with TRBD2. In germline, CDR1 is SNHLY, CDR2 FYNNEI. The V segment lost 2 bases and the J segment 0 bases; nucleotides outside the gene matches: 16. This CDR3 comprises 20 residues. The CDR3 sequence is CASSEWRYSGAHSSYNEQFF. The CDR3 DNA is TGTGCCAGCAGTGAATGGAGATACAGCGGGGCTCATAGCTCCTACAATGAGCAGTTCTTC.

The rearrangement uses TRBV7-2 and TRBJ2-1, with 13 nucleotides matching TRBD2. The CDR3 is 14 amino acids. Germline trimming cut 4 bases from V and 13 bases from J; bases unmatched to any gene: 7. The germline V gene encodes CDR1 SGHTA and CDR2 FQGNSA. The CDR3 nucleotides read TGTGCCAGCAGCTCCGGGACTAGCGGGGCTCATCAGTTCTTC. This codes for CASSSGTSGAHQFF.

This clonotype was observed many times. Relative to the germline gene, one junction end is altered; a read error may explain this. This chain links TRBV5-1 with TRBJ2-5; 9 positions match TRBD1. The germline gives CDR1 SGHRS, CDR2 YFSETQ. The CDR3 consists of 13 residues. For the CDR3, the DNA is TGTGCCAGCAGTTTGGGACAGGGAGAGACCCAGTACTTC. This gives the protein CASSLGQGETQYF.

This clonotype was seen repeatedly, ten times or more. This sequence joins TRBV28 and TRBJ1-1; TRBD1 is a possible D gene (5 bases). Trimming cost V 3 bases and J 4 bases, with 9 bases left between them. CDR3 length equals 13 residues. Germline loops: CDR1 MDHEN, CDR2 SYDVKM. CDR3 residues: CASSLGRITEAFF. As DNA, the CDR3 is TGTGCCAGCAGTTTGGGGCGAATCACTGAAGCTTTCTTT. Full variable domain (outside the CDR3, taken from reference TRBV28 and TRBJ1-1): DVKVTQSSRYLVKRTGEKVFLECVQDMDHENMFWYRQDPGLGLRLIYFSYDVKMKEKGDIPEGYSVSREKKERFSLILESASTNQTSMYLCASSLGRITEAFFGQGTRLTVV.